The 14 T cell receptor beta chains listed next were all sequenced from one sample in a study of T-cell reconstitution after alpha-beta-depleted transplantation in children. Preparation of the TCRbeta library involved a method that used unique molecular identifiers. In TCRdb, the PCR reads were re-called with MiXCR into one record per CDR3 protein. The sample records some 600,000 distinct CDR3 sequences, over 15% being singletons. The specimen comprised PBMCs from the stem cell graft donor, sampled from the stem cell graft. The source of these receptors is a human donor who donated a stem cell graft to a child with acute myeloid leukemia.

This clonotype was observed at least ten times. CDR3: CASHRTGSRETQYF. CDR3 DNA: TGTGCCAGTCATCGGACAGGGTCTAGGGAGACCCAGTACTTC. This sequence joins TRBV12-3 or TRBV12-4 and TRBJ2-5, with 8 bases identical to TRBD1. The CDR3 extends over 14 amino acids. Trimming removed 9 bases from V and 5 bases from J; junction bases left unmatched: 11.

Ten or more counts support this clonotype. The chain couples TRBV9 to TRBJ1-6; 9 nucleotides agree with TRBD1. CDR3 size: 15 residues. J gave up 9 bases and V 2 bases, and 6 bases lay outside the gene matches. Germline V gene sequence: CDR1 SGDLS, CDR2 YYNGEE. DNA of the CDR3: TGTGCCAGCAGCGTGGGACAGGGTCTCGGTTCACCCCTCCACTTT. The encoded protein is CASSVGQGLGSPLHF.

This clonotype was picked up a small number of times. The chain has TRBV7-2 and TRBJ1-6; D is uncertain. The CDR3 is 12 residues long. Germline assignment: CDR1 SGHTA and CDR2 FQGNSA. V dropped 5 bases and J dropped 13 bases, with 12 bases sitting between them. CDR3 loop: CASSPEPGPLHF. The CDR3 coding sequence is TGTGCCAGCAGCCCGGAACCGGGCCCCCTCCACTTT.

This clonotype was detected only a few times. This chain connects TRBV5-1 to TRBJ1-1; 11 nucleotides match TRBD1. The CDR3 contains 13 residues. Trimming cost V 4 bases and J 11 bases; bases outside gene matches: 7. Germline loops: CDR1 SGHRS, CDR2 YFSETQ. CDR3: CASSPGTGGAAFF. The CDR3 region has the DNA TGCGCCAGCAGCCCCGGGACAGGGGGTGCCGCTTTCTTT.

The genes are TRBV27 and TRBJ1-3; tentatively, D is TRBD1 (6 bases). Germline V gives CDR1 MNHEY, CDR2 SMNVEV (reference sequence). This CDR3 has 15 amino acids. Between the trimmed V and J ends, which lost 5 bases and 2 bases, there was a span of 13 bases. For the CDR3, the DNA is TGTGCCAGCAGTATGCTCCCAGGGGCTGGAAACACCATATATTTT. It specifies CASSMLPGAGNTIYF.

The gene calls are TRBV6-1 and TRBJ2-3; 13 nucleotides align to TRBD2. This CDR3 comprises 17 residues. V was clipped by 6 bases and J by 5 bases; unmatched bases: 11. Germline lookup yields CDR1 MNHNS and CDR2 SASEGT. As DNA, the CDR3 is TGTGCCAGCAGCCGGACTAGCGGGGGCCGAGGGGAAGATACGCAGTATTTT. This encodes CASSRTSGGRGEDTQYF.

This clonotype was seen at least ten times. V usage is TRBV20-1 and J usage is TRBJ2-7; 8 bases fit TRBD1. V trimming: 4 bases; J trimming: 7 bases; junction bases outside the gene matches: 6. CDR3 length: 12 amino acids. Germline V gives CDR1 DFQATT, CDR2 SNEGSKA (reference sequence). The CDR3 DNA reads TGCAGTGCTAAGAGACAGGGGTTGGAGCAGTACTTC. As protein: CSAKRQGLEQYF.

The chain carries TRBV5-6 and TRBJ1-1, with D uncertain. Germline-derived CDR1 and CDR2 are SGHDT and YYEEEE. This CDR3 spans 15 amino acids. Trimming stripped 0 bases from V and 0 bases from J, with 9 bases between. CDR3 protein: CASSLDRPMNTEAFF. The CDR3 DNA reads as TGTGCCAGCAGCTTGGACAGACCAATGAACACTGAAGCTTTCTTT.

The chain uses TRBV6-2 or TRBV6-3 and TRBJ2-1, with 9 bases matching TRBD1. Germline lookup yields CDR1 MNHEY and CDR2 SVGEGT. The CDR3 length is 14 residues. After removal of 8 bases from V and 7 bases from J, the junction contained 9 bases not matched to a gene. CDR3 protein: CASFRDRVGNEQFF. DNA of the CDR3: TGTGCCAGCTTCCGGGACAGGGTTGGGAATGAGCAGTTCTTC.

V gene TRBV4-3 combines with J gene TRBJ2-7; 10 bases are shared with TRBD2. V lost 3 bases to trimming and J lost 3 bases; unmatched junction nucleotides: 5. CDR1 and CDR2 from the germline V gene are LGHNA and YSLEER. The CDR3 runs to 15 residues. DNA for the CDR3: TGCGCCAGCAGCCAGATAGCGGGGGGACGCTACGAGCAGTACTTC. It yields the protein CASSQIAGGRYEQYF.

The chain has TRBV3-1 and TRBJ2-1; 8 bases map to TRBD2. CDR1 is LGHDT and CDR2 is YNNKEL in the germline V gene (reference sequence). The J segment lost 8 bases and the V segment lost 1 base, leaving 10 bases of the junction unmatched. The CDR3 has 16 residues. CDR3 in DNA: TGTGCCAGCAGCCAAGGAGATCCGGGACTAGGGCATGAGCAGTTCTTC. Protein product: CASSQGDPGLGHEQFF.

This clonotype was counted at least ten times. V usage is TRBV20-1 and J usage is TRBJ1-6; D possibly corresponds to TRBD1 (5 bases). Trimming took off 0 bases at V and 9 bases at J, with 21 bases between the two ends. CDR1 and CDR2 (germline): DFQATT, SNEGSKA (reference sequence). There are 17 residues in the CDR3. Here the CDR3 DNA reads TGCAGTGCTAGAGATCCCAGGGCAGGGTCGGGCGTTTCACCCCTCCACTTT. Amino acids: CSARDPRAGSGVSPLHF.

This clonotype is a singleton in its sample. This rearrangement joins TRBV12-3 or TRBV12-4 to TRBJ2-3; 8 bases are shared with TRBD2. There are 15 residues in the CDR3. The trim removed 5 bases at V and 4 bases at J, leaving 8 bases unmatched. Written as DNA, the CDR3 is TGTGCCAGCAGTCAGTCAACGGGGGGGCCAGATACGCAGTATTTT. It is translated as CASSQSTGGPDTQYF.

This chain uses TRBV27 with TRBJ2-7; D uncertain. Germline assignment: CDR1 MNHEY and CDR2 SMNVEV (reference sequence). The CDR3 is 15 amino acids. The CDR3 here is CASAPASASAYGQYV. The CDR3 nucleotides read TGTGCCAGCGCCCCTGCTAGTGCCAGCGCCTACGGGCAGTACGTC.